This paragraph covers one TCR beta chain sequence. Its antigen remains unidentified. This entry belongs to a study of blood T cells in healthy people across ages. The study, taken as a whole, reports: Lack of knowledge of donor CMV status possibly confounded expanded clonotype changes. TCR beta diversity per million T cells fell roughly linearly with age.

It was with a sample-barcoded 5' primer and a J-beta primer mix that a second PCR of roughly 6 to 12 cycles was run. TCRdb independently ran MiXCR on the 5' RACE reads; one entry per CDR3 protein. The sample has approximately 800,000 distinct CDR3 sequences, around 25% seen once. Peripheral blood was drawn, ten milliliters per donor. A further study also used this sample, focusing on T cells of mothers and their children. That work contributes: Once extracted, all RNA went into cDNA synthesis at approximately 1.6 ug per 15 ul.

Sequencing input: blood. The sequence came from a boy aged 5-17 years in good health.

The CDR3: CASSLTLRQGVEPQHF. The CDR3 region has the DNA TGTGCCAGCAGCTTAACCTTGAGGCAGGGGGTGGAGCCCCAGCATTTT. The chain has TRBV7-3 and TRBJ1-5; TRBD1 matches 7 bases. Unmatched junction bases numbered 10, after V lost 0 bases and J lost 8 bases. The length of the CDR3 is 16 residues. Germline loops: CDR1 SGHTA, CDR2 FQGTGA.